This TCR beta chain appears in the sequencing data of a study of blood T cells in healthy people across ages. A sample-barcoded 5' primer and a J-beta primer mix were used in a second PCR of about 6 to 12 cycles. TCRdb ran MiXCR on the 5' RACE reads and lists one entry per CDR3 protein. Among 1,500,000 or so distinct CDR3 sequences listed, approximately 43% were seen once. The CDR3 covers 13 residues. Trimming took 6 bases from V and 3 from J, leaving 8 bases between them. Isolation yielded PBMCs, at least 6 million per sample, in every case. Per sample, no less than 5.5 micrograms of total RNA were extracted.

This clonotype originated in a woman aged 18 to 35 in good health. This chain links TRBV12-3 or TRBV12-4 with TRBJ1-4; D perhaps matches TRBD1 (6 bases). Sequenced input: blood. For the CDR3, the DNA is TGTGCCAGCAGGGACAGTCCTAATGAAAAACTGTTTTTT. Its translation: CASRDSPNEKLFF.